A single sample gave rise to the 20 T cell receptor beta chains below, sequenced in a study of shared clonotypes between healthy human individuals. Repertoires were generated with immunoSEQ multiplex PCR, while TCRdb's copy carries only in-frame clones and drops some. The sample holds approximately 980,000 clones, 76% seen once. Sequenced input: memory CD4+ T cells sorted from blood. Subset specified: CD45RA-negative fraction. All receptors derive from a man aged 18 to 29 in good health.

The table lists this clone with a few counts. CDR3 bases: TGTGCCAGCAGCTTAACTAGCGGGGCTAGCTCCTACAATGAGCAGTTCTTC. It specifies CASSLTSGASSYNEQFF. J is TRBJ2-1 and V is TRBV5-4, with 10 nucleotides matching TRBD2. Germline assignment: CDR1 SGHNT and CDR2 YYREEE (reference sequence). This CDR3 is built from 17 residues. The V segment lost 2 bases and the J segment 0 bases; nucleotides outside the gene matches: 5. The full variable domain, in which reference TRBV5-4 and TRBJ2-1 provide the parts outside the CDR3, is ETGVTQSPTHLIKTRGQQVTLRCSSQSGHNTVSWYQQALGQGPQFIFQYYREEENGRGNFPPRFSGLQFPNYSSELNVNALELDDSALYLCASSLTSGASSYNEQFFGPGTRLTVL.

The chain combines TRBV2 with TRBJ1-6; TRBD1 matches 7 bases. Germline V lookup: CDR1 SNHLY, CDR2 FYNNEI. The CDR3 contains 16 residues. The V segment lost 2 bases and the J segment 3 bases; nucleotides outside the gene matches: 4. CDR3 DNA: TGTGCCAGCAGTGAAAAGGGGGCTGACTATAATTCACCCCTCCACTTT. It specifies CASSEKGADYNSPLHF.

This clone was recorded a few times. V gene TRBV6-5 combines with J gene TRBJ2-3; TRBD1 aligns across 7 bases. Germline V gene data show CDR1 as MNHEY and CDR2 as SVGAGI. V lost 2 bases and J lost 1; bases outside the gene matches: 6. This CDR3 spans 16 amino acids. The CDR3 region has the DNA TGTGCCAGCAGTTACATCTCCACAGGGGGCACAGATACGCAGTATTTT. Translating it yields CASSYISTGGTDTQYF.

The rearrangement links TRBV28 to TRBJ2-5; perhaps D is TRBD1 or TRBD2 (5 bases each). Germline CDR1 and CDR2: MDHEN and SYDVKM. The CDR3 loop spans 17 amino acids. Trimming left V 6 bases short and J 5 bases short, with 25 bases between. CDR3 coding DNA: TGTGCCAGCAGCAAAGGGCGGGCAGGGCCCCCGAATGAGACCCAGTACTTC. Protein: CASSKGRAGPPNETQYF.

In regard to this clone: At one of its ends the junction is not consistent with the germline gene, which may arise from a read error. This chain joins TRBV7-7 and TRBJ2-1; 8 bases align to TRBD1. The CDR3 contains 14 residues. Germline V gene sequence: CDR1 SSHAT, CDR2 FNYEAQ (reference sequence). CDR3 region: CASSPDRGAGEQFF. CDR3 nucleotides: TGTGCTAGCAGCCCTGACAGGGGCGCCGGGGAGCAGTTCTTC.

J is TRBJ1-1 and V is TRBV6-5, with 7 positions matching TRBD1. The CDR3 spans 14 residues. Germline-derived CDR1 and CDR2 are MNHEY and SVGAGI. V lost 7 bases to trimming and J lost 1 base; unmatched junction nucleotides: 6. The CDR3 DNA follows: TGTGCCAGCAACCCACAGGGGCCGAACACTGAAGCTTTCTTT. Translation gives CASNPQGPNTEAFF.

J is TRBJ2-1 and V is TRBV5-1; 7 nucleotides agree with TRBD2. V shed 4 bases and J 11 bases; nucleotides not matched to a gene: 9. The CDR3 consists of 13 residues. Germline values: CDR1 SGHRS, CDR2 YFSETQ. This chain's CDR3 is CASSREISGKQFF. The CDR3 coding sequence is TGCGCCAGCAGCCGAGAAATCAGCGGGAAGCAGTTCTTC. The full variable domain, in which reference TRBV5-1 and TRBJ2-1 provide the parts outside the CDR3, is KAGVTQTPRYLIKTRGQQVTLSCSPISGHRSVSWYQQTPGQGLQFLFEYFSETQRNKGNFPGRFSGRQFSNSRSEMNVSTLELGDSALYLCASSREISGKQFFGPGTRLTVL.

The chain joins TRBV15 to TRBJ2-7; D is tentatively TRBD1 or TRBD2 (6 bases each). The V gene's germline CDR1 is LNHNV and CDR2 YYDKDF (reference sequence). V was cut by 1 base and J by 5 bases, with 15 bases left in between. The CDR3 sequence is 15 residues long. The CDR3 reads CATSRGQSGADEQYF. The CDR3 DNA sequence: TGTGCCACCAGCAGAGGACAGTCGGGGGCGGACGAGCAGTACTTC.

Here the CDR3 reads CATSRAGNINSPLHF. The DNA for the CDR3 is TGTGCCACCAGCCGCGCAGGGAACATCAATTCACCCCTCCACTTT. The J gene is TRBJ1-6, the V gene TRBV15; weak D call: TRBD1 (5 bases). From germline, CDR1 is LNHNV and CDR2 YYDKDF (reference sequence). The CDR3 runs 15 residues. V was clipped by 5 bases and J by 7 bases, with 15 bases between them.

The chain combines TRBV5-6 with TRBJ2-7; D gene uncertain. This CDR3 has 14 residues. Trimming took 4 bases from V and 0 from J, leaving 11 bases between them. From germline, CDR1 is SGHDT and CDR2 YYEEEE. The CDR3 protein is CASSVPRSSYEQYF. DNA for the CDR3: TGTGCCAGCAGCGTACCAAGGAGCTCCTACGAGCAGTACTTC.

This clone occurred a few times. The chain links TRBV4-1 to TRBJ2-2; 10 bases match TRBD1. The germline V gene has CDR1 MGHRA and CDR2 YSYEKL. V trimming: 4 bases; J trimming: 2 bases; junction bases outside the gene matches: 4. This CDR3 contains 16 residues. CDR3 in amino acids: CASSPRTGGNTGELFF. CDR3 bases: TGCGCCAGCAGCCCCCGGACAGGGGGAAACACCGGGGAGCTGTTTTTT.

This chain joins TRBV28 and TRBJ1-2; D perhaps matches TRBD1 (6 bases). The V end lost 7 bases, the J end lost 3 bases, and 15 bases lay between the germline ends. Germline assignment: CDR1 MDHEN and CDR2 SYDVKM. The CDR3 is made up of 14 amino acids. Here the CDR3 DNA reads TGTGCCAGCACCCCGGGGGGGACATACTATGGCTACACCTTC. Its protein product is CASTPGGTYYGYTF.

This chain joins TRBV30 and TRBJ1-1; 8 nucleotides agree with TRBD1. V shed 7 bases, J shed 0 bases, and the junction held 10 bases outside the gene matches. CDR1 and CDR2 (germline): GTSNPN, SVGIG (reference sequence). The CDR3 is made up of 15 amino acids. CDR3: CALTRGRGMNTEAFF. CDR3 nucleotides: TGTGCCTTAACCAGGGGGCGGGGGATGAACACTGAAGCTTTCTTT. Based on the CDR3 plus reference TRBV30 and TRBJ1-1, the full variable domain is SQTIHQWPATLVQPVGSPLSLECTVEGTSNPNLYWYRQAAGRGLQLLFYSVGIGQISSEVPQNLSASRPQDRQFILSSKKLLLSDSGFYLCALTRGRGMNTEAFFGQGTRLTVV.

This clone has more than one count but fewer than ten. The CDR3 DNA sequence: TGTGCCAGCAGCTTGATAGCGGTGGGCGGAGAGACCCAGTACTTC. Protein product: CASSLIAVGGETQYF. The V call is TRBV7-9, the J call TRBJ2-5; tentative D call: TRBD2 (6 bases). V shed 3 bases and J shed 4 bases, with 15 bases lying between them. This CDR3 region has 15 residues. Germline CDR1 reads SEHNR; CDR2 reads FQNEAQ (reference sequence).

The sample holds many counts of this clone. This sequence joins TRBV2 and TRBJ2-1; 11 bases line up with TRBD1. V shed 7 bases, J shed 2 bases, and the junction held 7 bases outside the gene matches. CDR1 and CDR2 from the germline V gene are SNHLY and FYNNEI. This CDR3 has 16 amino acids. The CDR3 DNA is TGTGCCAGCAAATTAAGGACAGGGGGCCCCTACAATGAGCAGTTCTTC. It encodes CASKLRTGGPYNEQFF. Drawing the rest from reference TRBV2 and TRBJ2-1, the complete variable domain is EPEVTQTPSHQVTQMGQEVILRCVPISNHLYFYWYRQILGQKVEFLVSFYNNEISEKSEIFDDQFSVERPDGSNFTLKIRSTKLEDSAMYFCASKLRTGGPYNEQFFGPGTRLTVL.

The chain links TRBV13 to TRBJ1-2, with a weak D call TRBD1 (5 bases). Trimming shortened V by 2 bases and J by 2 bases, and 15 bases separated the two germline ends. CDR3 size: 16 residues. In germline, CDR1 is PRHDT, CDR2 FYEKMQ (reference sequence). The CDR3 loop is CASSLRRQNINYGYTF. For the CDR3, the DNA is TGTGCCAGCAGCTTACGCAGACAGAACATAAACTATGGCTACACCTTC.

The chain links TRBV15 to TRBJ2-7; D remains ambiguous. V gave up 1 base and J gave up 4 bases, with 17 bases separating them. Germline CDR1 LNHNV, CDR2 YYDKDF (reference sequence). CDR3 size: 16 residues. The CDR3 protein is CATSRGGIVIYYEQYF. The CDR3 nucleotides are TGTGCCACCAGCAGAGGCGGCATCGTAATATATTACGAGCAGTACTTC.

The rearrangement links TRBV19 to TRBJ2-5; D may be TRBD1 (7 bases). V gave up 8 bases and J gave up 5 bases, with 18 bases separating them. This CDR3 has 14 amino acids. In germline, CDR1 is LNHDA, CDR2 SQIVND (reference sequence). The CDR3 DNA is TGTGCCAGTGCTTACAGGGGAGGCCTGGAGACCCAGTACTTC. It is translated as CASAYRGGLETQYF.

V gene TRBV7-9 combines with J gene TRBJ1-5; D is possibly TRBD1 (5 bases). V dropped 3 bases and J dropped 2 bases, with 14 bases sitting between them. Germline CDR1 is SEHNR and CDR2 is FQNEAQ (reference sequence). The CDR3 has 16 amino acids. The CDR3 loop reads CASSFVKGPGNQPQHF. DNA for the CDR3: TGTGCCAGCAGCTTTGTCAAGGGGCCTGGCAATCAGCCCCAGCATTTT.

This chain uses TRBV7-2 with TRBJ2-3, with TRBD2 matching 8 bases. The CDR3 runs 16 residues. The germline V gene has CDR1 SGHTA and CDR2 FQGNSA. V trimming: 4 bases; J trimming: 2 bases; junction bases outside the gene matches: 8. Written as DNA, the CDR3 is TGTGCCAGCAGCTACGTAGCGGGAAACCCCACAGATACGCAGTATTTT. Amino acid sequence: CASSYVAGNPTDTQYF.